The source of this T cell receptor beta chain is a study of T cells in localized non-small cell lung cancer. Turning to this clone: Its antigen is unidentified.

Only in-frame clones appear in the TCRdb table, and some are missing; sequencing was by immunoSEQ multiplex PCR. Of about 33,000 clones in the sample, 87% were seen once. The V end was cut by 2 bases, the J end by 2 bases, with 10 bases between. The CDR3 covers 14 residues. Germline-derived CDR1 and CDR2 are SGHKS and YYEKEE (reference sequence). General study points: Tumor showed lower T cell clonality than uninvolved adjacent lung, where it was highest.

The chain is built from TRBV5-5 and TRBJ1-2; the D is unclear. The source of this sequence is a man aged 40-75 years with stage III lung adenocarcinoma. The sample was peripheral blood mononuclear cells, taken before any cancer treatment. CDR3: CASSFHHVNYGYTF. CDR3 coding DNA: TGTGCCAGCAGCTTCCATCACGTGAACTATGGCTACACCTTC.